This TCR beta chain was recovered during a study of blood T cell repertoires in COVID-19. Study overall: PBMCs, B-cell-depleted T cells, or T cells provided the cDNA or gDNA that made up the material.

The table came from immunoSEQ multiplex PCR; TCRdb's copy has only in-frame clones and leaves some out. The table shows around 190,000 clones, with roughly 83% occurring only once. This clone was seen just once. Germline-derived CDR1 and CDR2 are LGHNA and YNFKEQ. The CDR3 consists of 16 residues. With 0 bases removed from V and 0 bases from J, the gap between germline ends came to 9 bases. The receptor was derived from a woman aged 40 to 50 with COVID-19, enrolled during active disease. The chain recombines TRBV4-2 with TRBJ2-1, with TRBD2 as a possible D gene (5 bases). The sample consisted of peripheral blood. DNA for the CDR3: TGTGCCAGCAGCCAAGAGGTCGGGATCTCCTACAATGAGCAGTTCTTC. Translated, it gives CASSQEVGISYNEQFF.